This T cell receptor (beta chain) was captured in a study of technical replicates of blood from a few donors. Generated by immunoSEQ multiplex PCR, the TCRdb table keeps only in-frame clones and is missing some. The table includes around 76,000 clones, 80% to 95% detected once. This CDR3 is 13 amino acids long. Germline V gives CDR1 LNHDA, CDR2 SQIVND (reference sequence). V lost 5 bases and J lost 5, with 12 bases in between. This chain uses TRBV19 with TRBJ1-2; D is perhaps TRBD1 (6 bases). The sequenced sample was T cells isolated from PBMCs. This clonotype was obtained from a human donor in good health. CDR3 loop: CASSPGTPYGYTF. DNA of the CDR3: TGTGCCAGTAGTCCCGGGACACCGTATGGCTACACCTTC.